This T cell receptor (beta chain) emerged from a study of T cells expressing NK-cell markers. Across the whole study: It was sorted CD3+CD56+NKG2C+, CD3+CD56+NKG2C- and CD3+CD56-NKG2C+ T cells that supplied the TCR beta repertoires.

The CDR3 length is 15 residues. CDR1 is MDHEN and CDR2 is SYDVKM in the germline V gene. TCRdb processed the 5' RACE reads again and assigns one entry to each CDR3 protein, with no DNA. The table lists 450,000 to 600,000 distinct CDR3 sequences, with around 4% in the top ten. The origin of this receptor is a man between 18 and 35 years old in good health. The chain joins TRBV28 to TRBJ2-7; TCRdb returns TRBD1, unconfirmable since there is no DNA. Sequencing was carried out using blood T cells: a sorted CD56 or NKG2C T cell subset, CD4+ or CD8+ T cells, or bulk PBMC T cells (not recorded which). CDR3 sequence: CASTPQVTGPYEQYF.